Included here is one TCR beta chain sequence, with context. This entry comes from a study of blood T cell repertoires in COVID-19. Study details: Nucleic acid was either cDNA or gDNA, and it came from T cells, B-cell-depleted T cells, or PBMCs.

Unmatched junction bases numbered 6, after V lost 2 bases and J lost 0 bases. This CDR3 has 17 amino acids. Germline V gene data show CDR1 as MNHNS and CDR2 as SASEGT. The assay was immunoSEQ multiplex PCR, and TCRdb's table has in-frame clones only and misses some. Counted here are 450,000 to 500,000 clones, less than 90% occurring once; the ten biggest clones make up 8.3%. This study enrolled people aged roughly 18 to 89 from roughly 24 US geographic areas. Cohort 3 donors were reported recovered after two negative PCRs, clearance, or symptom resolution. Source material: PBMCs or T cells enriched from blood (not recorded which). The rearrangement uses TRBV6-1 and TRBJ2-3, with 9 bases aligning to TRBD2. This clonotype was sampled from a woman aged 55-70 years who had recovered from COVID-19. The CDR3 sequence: CASSERRGGTSTDTQYF. CDR3 bases: TGTGCCAGCAGTGAAAGGCGGGGGGGAACTAGCACAGATACGCAGTATTTT.